What follows are 18 T cell receptor beta chains derived from one specimen sequenced in a study of T cells after yellow fever vaccination (dated by TCRdb to the late 2010s). The library was produced with 5' RACE. Sequencing was carried out with an Illumina HiSeq 2500. TCRdb itself trimmed the public reads at Q25 with fastp, ran MiXCR and retained productive beta chains. Each entry merges the rows of one CDR3 protein and shows their most common DNA and genes. The sample yields tens of thousands of distinct CDR3 sequences; around 7% were counted once. Approximately 28% of the sample rests with the top ten. Per the publication, the treatment or condition label means: live attenuated yellow fever vaccine strain. The sample in question was CD8+ T cells sorted from PBMCs, obtained roughly 10 days after the first yellow fever vaccination. The receptors derive from a man in his late teens or twenties who received the YFV17D yellow fever vaccine.

This clonotype was observed at least ten times. The gene calls are TRBV5-1 and TRBJ2-1; 7 nucleotides agree with TRBD2. CDR1 is SGHRS, CDR2 YFSETQ, per germline. This CDR3 spans 14 amino acids. V shed 0 bases, J shed 7 bases, and the junction held 4 bases outside the gene matches. CDR3 in DNA: TGCGCCAGCAGCTTGGGGGCCGGGGGGAATGAGCAGTTCTTC. This sequence encodes CASSLGAGGNEQFF.

This clonotype showed up just a few times. V gene TRBV5-4 combines with J gene TRBJ2-3; the match to TRBD1 covers 9 bases. The CDR3 totals 15 residues. V gave up 4 bases and J gave up 3 bases; unmatched junction bases: 6. Germline assignment: CDR1 SGHNT and CDR2 YYREEE (reference sequence). DNA of the CDR3: TGTGCCAGCAGCCCGCCGGGACAGGGAACAGATACGCAGTATTTT. Residues: CASSPPGQGTDTQYF.

This clonotype appeared many times. The chain combines TRBV28 with TRBJ2-7; 7 positions match TRBD1. Germline loops: CDR1 MDHEN, CDR2 SYDVKM. V lost 2 bases, J lost 3 bases, and 7 bases stayed unmatched. This CDR3 has 15 amino acids. CDR3: CASSLAGTEHYEQYV. CDR3 DNA: TGTGCCAGCAGTTTAGCCGGGACAGAGCACTACGAGCAGTACGTC.

This CDR3 is CASQLESTDTQYF. The CDR3 coding sequence is TGCGCCAGCCAACTCGAAAGCACAGATACGCAGTATTTT. V and J are TRBV5-1 and TRBJ2-3, with D uncertain. The CDR3 has 13 residues. Germline V gives CDR1 SGHRS, CDR2 YFSETQ. V lost 7 bases, J lost 0 bases, and 9 bases lay in between. The whole variable domain, remainder taken from reference TRBV5-1 and TRBJ2-3, is KAGVTQTPRYLIKTRGQQVTLSCSPISGHRSVSWYQQTPGQGLQFLFEYFSETQRNKGNFPGRFSGRQFSNSRSEMNVSTLELGDSALYLCASQLESTDTQYFGPGTRLTVL.

This clonotype was detected only a few times. V gene TRBV7-2 combines with J gene TRBJ2-3, with 10 positions matching TRBD1. The CDR3 contains 20 residues. From germline, CDR1 is SGHTA and CDR2 FQGNSA. V was pared by 5 bases and J by 4 bases, with 21 bases of the junction left unmatched. In DNA, the CDR3 is TGTGCCAGCAGCCATCTTTGGACAGGGGGGAACACCCCCAGGGCAGATACGCAGTATTTT. It encodes CASSHLWTGGNTPRADTQYF.

V usage is TRBV7-9 and J usage is TRBJ2-5, with D perhaps matching TRBD1 or TRBD2 (6 bases each). CDR1 SEHNR and CDR2 FQNEAQ come from the germline V gene (reference sequence). This CDR3 comprises 16 residues. Trimming removed 3 bases from V and 3 bases from J, with 17 bases in between. The CDR3 spells CASSLGGKDSEETQYF. CDR3 DNA sequence: TGTGCCAGCAGCTTGGGGGGCAAGGACTCGGAAGAGACCCAGTACTTC.

This clonotype was counted ten times or more. V and J are TRBV20-1 and TRBJ1-1; D ambiguous. The germline V gene has CDR1 DFQATT and CDR2 SNEGSKA (reference sequence). The CDR3 runs to 12 residues. The germline V and J ends were trimmed by 4 bases and 10 bases, with 16 bases remaining between them. This chain's CDR3 is CSATSPAGGAFF. CDR3 nucleotide sequence: TGCAGTGCTACGAGCCCCGCCGGAGGAGCTTTCTTT.

This clonotype was detected ten times or more. The chain joins TRBV19 to TRBJ1-1, with 7 bases fitting TRBD1. The CDR3 is 15 residues long. V lost 1 base to trimming and J lost 1 base; unmatched junction nucleotides: 3. Germline V CDR1 and CDR2: LNHDA, SQIVND (reference sequence). Written as DNA, the CDR3 is TGTGCCAGTAGTATAGTGGCAGGGGGGAACACTGAAGCTTTCTTT. Protein: CASSIVAGGNTEAFF.

In its sample, this clonotype was seen many times. The V and J genes are TRBV7-2 and TRBJ2-5, with D tentatively TRBD1 (5 bases). The ends were cut back, 4 bases at V and 2 bases at J, with 17 bases in the middle. The CDR3 loop spans 16 amino acids. Germline V gene lookup returns CDR1 SGHTA and CDR2 FQGNSA. The CDR3: CASSSWEGGAQETQYF. CDR3 bases: TGTGCCAGCAGCTCCTGGGAAGGTGGGGCGCAAGAGACCCAGTACTTC.

This clonotype has at least ten counts. The chain uses TRBV6-5 and TRBJ2-1; D unresolved. V was trimmed by 2 bases and J by 7 bases, leaving 12 bases between them. The length of the CDR3 is 14 residues. CDR1 is MNHEY and CDR2 is SVGAGI in the germline V gene. The DNA of the CDR3 is TGTGCCAGCAGTTACGGTCCCGCCGGGAATGAGCAGTTCTTC. This gives the protein CASSYGPAGNEQFF.

The gene calls are TRBV7-3 and TRBJ2-1, with TRBD1 matching over 10 bases. CDR1 and CDR2 (germline): SGHTA, FQGTGA. Trimming took 1 base from V and 7 from J; bases not matched to a gene: 4. The CDR3 contains 15 residues. CDR3 bases: TGTGCCAGCAGCTTAAGTGGACAGGGGGAAAATGAGCAGTTCTTC. Translation: CASSLSGQGENEQFF.

This clonotype showed up many times. The V call is TRBV5-5, the J call TRBJ2-3; 8 positions match TRBD2. V lost 1 base, J lost 8 bases, and 18 bases stayed unmatched. This CDR3 has 18 residues. Germline V gene sequence: CDR1 SGHKS, CDR2 YYEKEE (reference sequence). CDR3 in DNA: TGTGCCAGCAGCTTGCAGGCAACCCGACTAGCGTCCTCGGGTACGCAGTATTTT. Its protein product is CASSLQATRLASSGTQYF.

The chain is built from TRBV12-3 or TRBV12-4 and TRBJ2-3; D call uncertain. The CDR3 totals 14 residues. V shed 5 bases and J shed 4 bases, with 13 bases lying between them. The CDR3 DNA follows: TGTGCCAGCAGTCTCCGGTCCAGCGCAGATACGCAGTATTTT. Amino acids: CASSLRSSADTQYF.

This clonotype was recorded at least ten times. The chain uses TRBV12-3 or TRBV12-4 and TRBJ1-2; D is undetermined. Trimming stripped 2 bases from V and 0 bases from J, with 7 bases between. This CDR3 has 14 amino acids. The CDR3 DNA sequence: TGTGCCAGCAGTTTATTGGTTACTAACTATGGCTACACCTTC. This encodes CASSLLVTNYGYTF.

This clonotype has at least ten counts. The chain has TRBV7-8 and TRBJ2-5, with D tentatively TRBD1 (5 bases). Trimming removed 6 bases at V and 2 bases at J, with 13 bases between. CDR1 is SGHVS, CDR2 FQNEAQ, per germline. The CDR3 consists of 14 residues. The CDR3 DNA sequence: TGTGCCAGCAGTTTACGCAGGGAACAAGAGACCCAGTACTTC. Amino acids: CASSLRREQETQYF. Combining the CDR3 with reference TRBV7-8 and TRBJ2-5 gives the whole variable domain GAGVSQSPRYKVAKRGQDVALRCDPISGHVSLFWYQQALGQGPEFLTYFQNEAQLDKSGLPSDRFFAERPEGSVSTLKIQRTQQEDSAVYLCASSLRREQETQYFGPGTRLLVL.

The chain has TRBV6-1 and TRBJ2-2, with TRBD2 as a possible D gene (5 bases). CDR1 and CDR2 (germline): MNHNS, SASEGT. The V gene lost 8 bases and the J gene lost 5 bases, with 18 bases spanning the gap. The CDR3 length is 15 residues. CDR3 nucleotide sequence: TGTGCCAGCGACCCCCGGGGATTTGGTACCGGGGAGCTGTTTTTT. Its translation: CASDPRGFGTGELFF.

This clonotype was picked up many times. The J gene is TRBJ2-4, the V gene TRBV20-1; D unclear. V was trimmed by 0 bases and J by 7 bases, leaving 16 bases between them. Germline V gene data show CDR1 as DFQATT and CDR2 as SNEGSKA (reference sequence). The CDR3 loop spans 15 amino acids. In nucleotides, the CDR3 is TGCAGTGCTAGAGATCGGGCAGGACCAACGAACATTCAGTACTTC. Translating gives CSARDRAGPTNIQYF.

V is TRBV28 and J is TRBJ1-6; D uncertain. The CDR3 consists of 16 residues. V was pared by 5 bases and J by 0 bases, with 11 bases between. CDR1 is MDHEN and CDR2 is SYDVKM in the germline V gene. Written as DNA, the CDR3 is TGTGCCAGCAGTCGACTGGGGAGCTCCTATAATTCACCCCTCCACTTT. Amino acids: CASSRLGSSYNSPLHF. Drawing the rest from reference TRBV28 and TRBJ1-6, the complete variable domain is DVKVTQSSRYLVKRTGEKVFLECVQDMDHENMFWYRQDPGLGLRLIYFSYDVKMKEKGDIPEGYSVSREKKERFSLILESASTNQTSMYLCASSRLGSSYNSPLHFGNGTRLTVT.